The sample holds a few counts of the clone carrying this TCR beta chain. Only in-frame clones appear in the TCRdb table, and some are missing; sequencing was by immunoSEQ multiplex PCR. Of 150,000 to 200,000 clones listed, 90% are singletons. The CDR3 loop spans 14 amino acids. Looked up from germline, CDR1 is SGHDT and CDR2 is YYEEEE. The V and J ends lost 4 bases and 11 bases, in that order; junction bases with no gene match: 13. The data originate from a study of T cell responses to AZD1222 COVID-19 vaccine. The genes are TRBV5-6 and TRBJ1-1, with 8 bases aligning to TRBD1. Here the sequenced sample was peripheral blood, taken on day 0 of AZD1222 vaccination. The sequence was collected from an adult in good health. The CDR3 is CASSIGQGAGDAFF. CDR3 DNA: TGTGCCAGCAGCATAGGACAGGGCGCGGGCGACGCTTTCTTT.